Listed below are T cell receptor beta chains from one sample, sequenced in a study of identifying expanded T cells in peripheral blood. This table comes from immunoSEQ multiplex PCR, and its TCRdb copy is limited to in-frame clones, with some not included. The sample has around 100,000 clones, roughly 88% seen once. Sequencing was done on a sample of blood. The origin of the receptors is a person aged 18-70 years in good health. Both conserved end residues are part of each CDR3. Each record gives: V gene, D gene, J gene, clone size, CDR3 protein, CDR3 DNA. The D gene is left open where the match is weak. Only some rows state a clone size, as once, few, many or a class for expanded clones.

TRBV7-2	-	TRBJ2-3	-	CASSLRSTSTDTQYF	TGTGCCAGCAGCTTGAGGTCGACTAGCACAGATACGCAGTATTTT
TRBV11-3	TRBD1	TRBJ2-7	-	CASSLGQLGQGGPSSYEQYF	TGTGCCAGCAGCTTAGGGCAGTTGGGACAGGGGGGTCCCAGCTCCTACGAGCAGTACTTC
TRBV5-4	TRBD1	TRBJ2-1	-	CAIHRTGGGNEQFF	TGTGCCATCCATCGGACAGGGGGAGGCAATGAGCAGTTCTTC
TRBV7-2	-	TRBJ1-5	-	CASSKDSGNQPQHF	TGTGCCAGCAGCAAGGACAGTGGCAATCAGCCCCAGCATTTT
TRBV14	-	TRBJ1-1	-	CASRGAGNTEAFF	TGTGCCAGCCGGGGCGCGGGGAACACTGAAGCTTTCTTT
TRBV15	TRBD1	TRBJ1-5	-	CATRDNGDRSNQPQHF	TGTGCCACCAGGGACAACGGGGACAGATCTAATCAGCCCCAGCATTTT
TRBV13	-	TRBJ2-1	-	CAGNRNANGDEQFF	TGTGCCGGCAACCGTAACGCGAATGGGGATGAGCAGTTCTTC
TRBV30	-	TRBJ2-1	once	CASGLNNEQFF	TGTGCCTCGGGACTGAACAATGAGCAGTTCTTC
TRBV7-9	-	TRBJ1-4	medium-sized	CASSRLLDQQNSEKLFF	TGTGCCAGCAGCCGCTTGCTGGACCAACAAAACTCCGAAAAACTGTTTTTT
TRBV4-1	-	TRBJ2-7	once	CASSQGPGREPYEQYF	TGCGCCAGCAGCCAAGGTCCGGGACGTGAGCCCTACGAGCAGTACTTC
TRBV25-1	-	TRBJ2-1	-	CASSEGQAYEQFF	TGTGCCAGCAGTGAAGGCCAGGCCTATGAGCAGTTCTTC
TRBV19	-	TRBJ1-1	-	CASSIETGRTGAFF	TGTGCCAGTAGTATTGAGACAGGACGTACTGGAGCTTTCTTT
TRBV5-6	-	TRBJ1-2	-	CASSLGRPYGYTF	TGTGCCAGCAGCCTCGGTCGCCCCTATGGCTACACCTTC
TRBV19	-	TRBJ1-1	-	CASRRRNTEAFF	TGTGCCAGTAGGCGTAGGAACACTGAAGCTTTCTTT
TRBV9	-	TRBJ1-2	-	CASSVSGNYGYTF	TGTGCCAGCAGCGTTAGCGGAAACTATGGCTACACCTTC
TRBV7-8	TRBD1	TRBJ1-2	-	CASSPLGWTGTNYGYTF	TGTGCCAGCAGCCCATTGGGATGGACAGGCACTAACTATGGCTACACCTTC
TRBV19	TRBD2	TRBJ2-7	many	CATSAGISYEQYF	TGTGCCACCTCAGCGGGGATCTCCTACGAGCAGTACTTC
TRBV30	-	TRBJ2-1	-	CAWSREIGEQFF	TGTGCCTGGTCTCGGGAGATAGGGGAGCAGTTCTTC
TRBV5-1	TRBD2	TRBJ2-7	-	CASSPGLAAYEQYF	TGCGCCAGCAGCCCAGGACTAGCTGCCTACGAGCAGTACTTC
TRBV6-5	TRBD1	TRBJ1-2	-	CASSRLTGVDYGYTF	TGTGCCAGCAGCCGTCTCACAGGGGTTGACTACGGCTACACCTTC
TRBV7-6	-	TRBJ1-1	once	CASSLMSEMNTEAFF	TGTGCCAGCAGCTTAATGTCAGAGATGAACACTGAAGCTTTCTTT
TRBV6-1	-	TRBJ2-7	once	CASSGHGTPDYEQYF	TGTGCCAGCAGTGGGCACGGGACACCGGACTACGAGCAGTACTTC
TRBV7-8	-	TRBJ1-1	-	CASSPRMNTEAFF	TGTGCCAGCAGCCCCCGGATGAACACTGAAGCTTTCTTT
TRBV27	-	TRBJ2-2	-	CASSQTLSASAGELFF	TGTGCCAGCAGTCAAACCCTCTCCGCTTCGGCCGGGGAGCTGTTTTTT
TRBV15	TRBD1	TRBJ1-5	-	CATSRDQGGGQPQHF	TGTGCCACCAGCAGAGATCAGGGGGGTGGTCAGCCCCAGCATTTT
TRBV5-1	-	TRBJ1-1	once	CASSFGDTLYTEAFF	TGCGCCAGCAGCTTCGGGGACACCTTATACACTGAAGCTTTCTTT
TRBV11-2	-	TRBJ1-1	-	CASSLTTEAFF	TGTGCCAGCAGCCTGACGACTGAAGCTTTCTTT